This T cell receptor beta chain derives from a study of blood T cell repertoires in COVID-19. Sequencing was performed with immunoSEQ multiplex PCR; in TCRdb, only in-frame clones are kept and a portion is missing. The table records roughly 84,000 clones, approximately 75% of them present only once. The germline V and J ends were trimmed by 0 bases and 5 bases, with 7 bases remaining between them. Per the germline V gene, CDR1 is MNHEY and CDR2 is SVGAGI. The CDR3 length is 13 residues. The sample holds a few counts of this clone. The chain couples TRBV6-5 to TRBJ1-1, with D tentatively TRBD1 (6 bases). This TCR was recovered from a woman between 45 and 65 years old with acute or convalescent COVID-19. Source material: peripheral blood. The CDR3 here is CASSYSGGTEAFF. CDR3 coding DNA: TGTGCCAGCAGTTACTCAGGGGGTACTGAAGCTTTCTTT.